This T cell receptor beta chain was sequenced in a study of graft-versus-host responses after intestinal transplantation. Study-level background: As for transplant type, recipients had multivisceral, liver-intestinal, or isolated intestinal grafts. Every recipient had anti-thymocyte globulin induction and three to four years of tacrolimus plus steroids.

Study-wide results and caveats: Recipient marrow showed GvH clones, some seen first in ileum or blood. Circulating GvH clone levels at their peak were associated with HvG declines (early post-transplant).

The CDR3 consists of 16 residues. Germline V lookup: CDR1 MNHEY, CDR2 SVGAGI. The V end lost 0 bases, the J end lost 3 bases, and 14 bases lay between the germline ends. TCRdb's table, derived via immunoSEQ multiplex PCR, lists solely in-frame clones and lacks some. The sample carries 85,000 to 110,000 clones, roughly 93% recorded once. As concerns this clone: Its target is unknown.

This clonotype was sampled from a human donor who received an intestinal transplant. The J gene is TRBJ1-2, the V gene TRBV6-5; D remains ambiguous. The sample in question was unstimulated CD8+ T cells sorted from spleen or lymph node cells, obtained before intestinal transplant. In nucleotides, the CDR3 is TGTGCCAGCAGTTACTCGATCCGGGGTCTTGACTATGGCTACACCTTC. It yields the protein CASSYSIRGLDYGYTF.